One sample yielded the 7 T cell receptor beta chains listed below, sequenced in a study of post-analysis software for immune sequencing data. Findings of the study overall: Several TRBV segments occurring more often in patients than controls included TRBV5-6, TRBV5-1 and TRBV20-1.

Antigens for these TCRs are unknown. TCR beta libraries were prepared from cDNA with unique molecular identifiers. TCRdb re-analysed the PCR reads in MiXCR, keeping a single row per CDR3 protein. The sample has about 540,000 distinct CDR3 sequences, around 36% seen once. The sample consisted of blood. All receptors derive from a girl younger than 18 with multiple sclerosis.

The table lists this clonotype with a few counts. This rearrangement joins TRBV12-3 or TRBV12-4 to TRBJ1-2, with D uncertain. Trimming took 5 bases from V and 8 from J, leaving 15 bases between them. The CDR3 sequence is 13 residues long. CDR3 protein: CASSGSPGKGYTF. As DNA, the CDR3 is TGTGCCAGCAGTGGTTCCCCGGGTAAAGGCTACACCTTC.

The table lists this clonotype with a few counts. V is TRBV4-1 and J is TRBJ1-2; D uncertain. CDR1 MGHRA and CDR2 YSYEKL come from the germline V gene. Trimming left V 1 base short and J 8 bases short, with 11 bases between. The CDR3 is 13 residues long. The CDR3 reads CASSQGDGFGYTF. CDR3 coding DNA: TGCGCCAGCAGCCAAGGTGACGGCTTCGGCTACACCTTC.

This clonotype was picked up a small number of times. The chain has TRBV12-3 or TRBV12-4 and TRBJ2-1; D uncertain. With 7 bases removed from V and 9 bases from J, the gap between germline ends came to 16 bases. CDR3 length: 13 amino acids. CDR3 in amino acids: CASTSSERTEQFF. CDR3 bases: TGTGCCAGCACCTCGTCCGAGAGGACTGAGCAGTTCTTC.

CDR3 residues: CASGMTGDSGGELFF. CDR3 in DNA: TGCGCCAGCGGAATGACAGGGGATAGCGGCGGGGAGCTGTTTTTT. The chain couples TRBV5-1 to TRBJ2-2; TRBD1 matches at 8 bases. V was pared by 7 bases and J by 7 bases, with 12 bases of the junction left unmatched. The CDR3 sequence is 15 residues long. CDR1 and CDR2 (germline): SGHRS, YFSETQ.

The CDR3 bases are TGCAGTGCTGGGACAGGACAAACCTACGAGCAGTACTTC. Its protein product is CSAGTGQTYEQYF. The V and J genes are TRBV20-1 and TRBJ2-7; TRBD1 aligns across 8 bases. Germline-derived CDR1 and CDR2 are DFQATT and SNEGSKA (reference sequence). The CDR3 is 13 amino acids. V gave up 5 bases and J gave up 2 bases; unmatched junction bases: 5.

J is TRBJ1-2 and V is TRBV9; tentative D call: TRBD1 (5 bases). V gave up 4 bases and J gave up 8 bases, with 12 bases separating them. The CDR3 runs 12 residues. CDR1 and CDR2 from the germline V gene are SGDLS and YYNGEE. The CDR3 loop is CASSTGMEGYTF. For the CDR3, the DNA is TGTGCCAGCAGCACAGGTATGGAGGGCTACACCTTC.

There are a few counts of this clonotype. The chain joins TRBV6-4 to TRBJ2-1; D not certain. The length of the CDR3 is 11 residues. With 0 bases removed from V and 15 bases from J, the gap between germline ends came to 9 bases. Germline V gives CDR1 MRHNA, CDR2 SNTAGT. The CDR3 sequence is CASSDSGRRFF. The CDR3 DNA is TGTGCCAGCAGTGACTCTGGGCGTCGGTTCTTC.